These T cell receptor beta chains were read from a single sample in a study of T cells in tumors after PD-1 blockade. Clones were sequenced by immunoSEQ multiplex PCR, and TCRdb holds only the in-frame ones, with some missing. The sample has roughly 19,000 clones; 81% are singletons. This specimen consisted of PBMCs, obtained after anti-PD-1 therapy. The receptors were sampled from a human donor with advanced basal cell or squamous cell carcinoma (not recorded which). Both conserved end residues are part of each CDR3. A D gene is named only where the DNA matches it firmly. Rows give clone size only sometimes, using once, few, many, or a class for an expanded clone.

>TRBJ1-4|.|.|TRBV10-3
TGTGCCACCAGGGTTGGCGAAAAACTGTTTTTT
CATRVGEKLFF
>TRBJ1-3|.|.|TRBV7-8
TGTGCCAGCAGCGTACAGCTTCCCTCTGGAAACACCATATATTTT
CASSVQLPSGNTIYF
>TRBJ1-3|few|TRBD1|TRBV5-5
TGTGCCAGCAGCTTGCTCCAGGGGGCTTTTGGAAACACCATATATTTT
CASSLLQGAFGNTIYF
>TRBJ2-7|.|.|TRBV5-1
TGCGCCAGCAGCTTGGCAGCGGCGACACCCTACGAGCAGTACTTC
CASSLAAATPYEQYF
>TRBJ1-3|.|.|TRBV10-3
TGTGCCATCAGTGATTCAGGGGCTGCTGGAAACACCATATATTTT
CAISDSGAAGNTIYF
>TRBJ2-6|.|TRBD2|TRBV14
TGTGCCAGCAGCCAAGGTGCGGGAGCCGTCTCTGGGGCCAACGTCCTGACTTTC
CASSQGAGAVSGANVLTF
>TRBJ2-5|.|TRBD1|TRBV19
TGTGCCAGTAGTCAAATCCCGGGACAGCAAGAGACCCAGTACTTC
CASSQIPGQQETQYF
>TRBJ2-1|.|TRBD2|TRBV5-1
TGCGCCAGCAGCTGGGGGCGGGGGGGCTCCTACAATGAGCAGTTCTTC
CASSWGRGGSYNEQFF
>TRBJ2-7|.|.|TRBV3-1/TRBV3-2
TGTGCCAGCAGCCAAGATTGGACAGACATTGCCTACGAGCAGTACTTC
CASSQDWTDIAYEQYF
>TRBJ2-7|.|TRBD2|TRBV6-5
TGTGCCAGCAGAAGGACTAGCGGGGGGTCCTACGAGCAGTACTTC
CASRRTSGGSYEQYF
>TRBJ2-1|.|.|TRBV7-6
TGTGCCAGCAGCTTCAGCTCCTACAATGAGCAGTTCTTC
CASSFSSYNEQFF
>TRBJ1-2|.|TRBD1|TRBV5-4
TGTGCCAGCAGCGAGGACAGGGAAACCCTCTATGGCTACACCTTC
CASSEDRETLYGYTF
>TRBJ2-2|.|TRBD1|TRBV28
TGTGCCAGCAGTTTAGAGGGGGCTGTGAACACCGGGGAGCTGTTTTTT
CASSLEGAVNTGELFF
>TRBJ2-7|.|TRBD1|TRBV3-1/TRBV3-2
TGTGCCAGCAGCCAAGACAGGGGGTCCTACGAGCAGTACTTC
CASSQDRGSYEQYF
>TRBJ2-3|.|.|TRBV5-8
TGTGCCAGCAGGCAAACCGGGGTCATTTCGTACACAGATACGCAGTATTTT
CASRQTGVISYTDTQYF
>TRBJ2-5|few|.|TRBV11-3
TGTGCCAGCAGCCTTCGGGCGGGCCAAGAGACCCAGTACTTC
CASSLRAGQETQYF
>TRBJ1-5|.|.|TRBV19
TGTGCCAGTAGTATAACACTAAATCAGCCCCAGCATTTT
CASSITLNQPQHF
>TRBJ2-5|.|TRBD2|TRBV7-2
TGTGCCAGCAGCTTCACTAGCGGGGGGGTAGAGACCCAGTACTTC
CASSFTSGGVETQYF